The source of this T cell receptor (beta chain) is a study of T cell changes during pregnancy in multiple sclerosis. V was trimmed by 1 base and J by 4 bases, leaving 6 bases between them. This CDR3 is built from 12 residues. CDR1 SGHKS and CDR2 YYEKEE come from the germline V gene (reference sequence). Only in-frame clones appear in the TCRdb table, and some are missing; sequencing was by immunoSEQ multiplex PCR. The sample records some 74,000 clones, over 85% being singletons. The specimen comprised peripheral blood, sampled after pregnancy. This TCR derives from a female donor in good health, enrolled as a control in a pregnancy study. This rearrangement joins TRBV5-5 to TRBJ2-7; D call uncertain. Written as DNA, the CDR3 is TGTGCCAGCAGCTTGCTAAGTTACGAGCAGTACTTC. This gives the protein CASSLLSYEQYF.